This T cell receptor beta chain was retrieved from a study of shared clonotypes between healthy human individuals. V lost 9 bases, J lost 1 base, and 9 bases stayed unmatched. The CDR3 is 15 amino acids. Germline CDR1 SNHLY, CDR2 FYNNEI. Note on this clone: Antigen: not known.

TCRdb's copy holds only in-frame clones and misses some; the assay was immunoSEQ multiplex PCR. The sample holds around 1.5 million clones, 98% seen once. Findings and limits, study-wide: Naive subsets, compared against memory subsets, generally had larger estimated richness values. Sharing across four donors was highest in naive CD4 (around 5%) and lowest in memory CD8 (about 0.4%).

This receptor was taken from a man under 40 in good health. The specimen sequenced was naive CD4+ T cells sorted from blood. Subset in this sample: CD45RA+ positively selected. The rearrangement joins TRBV2 to TRBJ2-5; TRBD2 agrees at 9 bases. This CDR3 reads CASQWAGGTQETQYF. As DNA, the CDR3 is TGTGCCAGTCAGTGGGCGGGAGGGACCCAAGAGACCCAGTACTTC.